The TCR beta chain under discussion was sequenced for a study of CD8 T cells in Susac syndrome. The controls were healthy donors who were matched for age and sex. The authors reverse transcribed about 0.5 to 1 ug RNA with random hexamers. An immunoSEQ multiplex PCR amplified TCR beta CDR3 over 54 Vbeta and 13 Jbeta. TCRdb processed the immunoSEQ multiplex PCR reads anew with MiXCR; each CDR3 protein has one entry. The table includes 120,000 or so distinct CDR3 sequences, around 94% detected once. This clonotype occurred once. This TCR came from a human donor in good health. Specimen: CD4+ T cells from PBMCs.

CDR3 sequence (DNA): TGTGCCAGCACGTTGCGGGAGGTGGAGACCCAGTACTTC. This gives the protein CASTLREVETQYF. The chain links TRBV2 to TRBJ2-5; TRBD2 matches 8 bases. Unmatched junction bases numbered 6, after V lost 7 bases and J lost 5 bases. The V gene's germline CDR1 is SNHLY and CDR2 FYNNEI. The CDR3 is made up of 13 amino acids.